A single sample is the source of the 2 T cell receptor beta chains below, sequenced in a study of blood T cell repertoires in COVID-19 (dated by TCRdb to the early 2020s). Libraries came from the immunoSEQ multiplex PCR assay. Drawn from immuneACCESS, this table holds only the in-frame rearrangements with V and J called that TCRdb kept. Clones are partly lost; checked studies trace under half to an unresolved V gene and leave the rest unexplained. This sample holds 140,000 to 150,000 clones; 80% were observed only once. The ten top clones hold approximately 3.5% of the sample. Sequencing was carried out using peripheral blood. The source of these receptors is a man aged 65 to 79 who had recovered from COVID-19.

The chain has TRBV7-3 and TRBJ2-5; 10 bases agree with TRBD2. V shed 6 bases and J 5 bases; nucleotides not matched to a gene: 6. Germline V gene sequence: CDR1 SGHTA, CDR2 FQGTGA. The CDR3 spans 14 residues. CDR3 amino acids: CASSLTSGRETQYF. CDR3 sequence (DNA): TGTGCCAGCAGTTTGACTAGCGGGCGGGAGACCCAGTACTTC.

The chain couples TRBV6-5 to TRBJ1-2; 8 bases map to TRBD1. The CDR3 has 14 residues. With 8 bases clipped from V and 7 bases from J, the junction kept 12 bases outside the gene matches. CDR1 and CDR2 from the germline V gene are MNHEY and SVGAGI. CDR3 in amino acids: CASRKPDRASGYTF. The CDR3 region has the DNA TGTGCCAGCCGGAAACCGGACAGGGCGAGTGGCTACACCTTC.